One and the same sample provided the 10 T cell receptor beta chains below, sequenced in a study of CD8 T cell repertoires and HIV-1 epitope variants. Their target antigens are unknown. TCRdb keeps only in-frame clones here, not all; method: immunoSEQ multiplex PCR. This table has 6,000 or so clones, about 65% appearing once. Source material: cultured CD8+ T cells derived from PBMCs. The source is a male donor with HIV.

The chain has TRBV19 and TRBJ2-2; TRBD2 agrees at 14 bases. Looked up from germline, CDR1 is LNHDA and CDR2 is SQIVND (reference sequence). The CDR3 spans 17 residues. V shed 6 bases, J shed 2 bases, and the junction held 5 bases outside the gene matches. CDR3 nucleotide sequence: TGTGCCAGTAGCCACGGGACTAGCGGGGGAAACACCGGGGAGCTGTTTTTT. As protein: CASSHGTSGGNTGELFF.

CDR3 amino acids: CASSLSASGGYEQYF. The CDR3 DNA sequence: TGTGCCAGCAGTTTATCGGCTAGCGGGGGCTACGAGCAGTACTTC. The J gene is TRBJ2-7, the V gene TRBV27; TRBD2 matches 10 bases. Germline CDR1 and CDR2: MNHEY and SMNVEV (reference sequence). This CDR3 has 15 amino acids. V dropped 0 bases and J dropped 3; count of bases not matched to a gene: 2.

The chain combines TRBV2 with TRBJ2-1; 11 bases map to TRBD2. The germline gives CDR1 SNHLY, CDR2 FYNNEI. The V and J ends lost 7 bases and 7 bases, in that order; junction bases with no gene match: 12. This CDR3 contains 16 residues. CDR3: CASNPLTSGEWNEQFF. In DNA form, the CDR3 reads TGTGCCAGCAATCCTCTGACTAGCGGGGAGTGGAATGAGCAGTTCTTC.

J is TRBJ1-1 and V is TRBV7-8; D unresolved. Trimming took 2 bases from V and 1 from J, leaving 5 bases between them. CDR3 length: 13 residues. Germline V gives CDR1 SGHVS, CDR2 FQNEAQ. Here the CDR3 DNA reads TGTGCCAGCAGCTTATCCGAGAACACTGAAGCTTTCTTT. It specifies CASSLSENTEAFF. Full variable domain (missing parts from reference TRBV7-8 and TRBJ1-1): GAGVSQSPRYKVAKRGQDVALRCDPISGHVSLFWYQQALGQGPEFLTYFQNEAQLDKSGLPSDRFFAERPEGSVSTLKIQRTQQEDSAVYLCASSLSENTEAFFGQGTRLTVV.

CDR3 nucleotide sequence: TGTGCCAGCTCAAGACTAGGGGTCGATACGCAGTATTTT. Encoded protein: CASSRLGVDTQYF. This chain links TRBV18 with TRBJ2-3; D possibly corresponds to TRBD2 (6 bases). V was shortened by 5 bases and J by 6 bases, with 12 bases between the two germline ends. The CDR3 covers 13 residues. The germline V gene has CDR1 KGHSH and CDR2 LQKENI.

This clone is judged large. V and J are TRBV6-5 and TRBJ1-1; D is unclear. The CDR3 contains 14 residues. V gave up 1 base and J gave up 0 bases, with 6 bases separating them. Per the germline V gene, CDR1 is MNHEY and CDR2 is SVGAGI. For the CDR3, the DNA is TGTGCCAGCAGTTACTTGGATATGAACACTGAAGCTTTCTTT. Protein product: CASSYLDMNTEAFF.

This clone turned up a few times. V usage is TRBV6-5 and J usage is TRBJ2-7; D is possibly TRBD1 or TRBD2 (5 bases each). CDR1 MNHEY and CDR2 SVGAGI come from the germline V gene. This CDR3 has 14 amino acids. V gave up 2 bases and J gave up 7 bases, with 15 bases separating them. CDR3 DNA sequence: TGTGCCAGCAGTTACAGCCGGGACGGAGCAGAGCAGTACTTC. Translation gives CASSYSRDGAEQYF.

This clone has only a few counts. The J gene is TRBJ1-2, the V gene TRBV7-6; the match to TRBD1 covers 9 bases. This CDR3 has 13 amino acids. Germline values: CDR1 SGHVS, CDR2 FNYEAQ. V lost 5 bases and J lost 6; bases outside the gene matches: 4. CDR3 amino acids: CASSGQGWNGYTF. The CDR3 nucleotides read TGTGCCAGCAGCGGACAGGGGTGGAATGGCTACACCTTC.

This sequence joins TRBV11-1 and TRBJ1-1; D is ambiguous. V dropped 8 bases and J dropped 0 bases, with 13 bases sitting between them. Germline V gives CDR1 SGHAT, CDR2 FQDESV (reference sequence). This CDR3 contains 14 residues. CDR3 nucleotides: TGTGCCAGCGGGCCCAGCAGGCTGAACACTGAAGCTTTCTTT. The encoded protein is CASGPSRLNTEAFF.

This clone appeared a few times. This sequence joins TRBV5-6 and TRBJ2-1, with 8 bases identical to TRBD1. CDR1 and CDR2 from the germline V gene are SGHDT and YYEEEE. With V trimmed by 4 bases and J by 8 bases, 11 bases remained unmatched. This CDR3 region has 15 residues. As DNA, the CDR3 is TGTGCCAGCAGCAAGCAGGGGGCAGCCCCGTATGAGCAGTTCTTC. It translates to CASSKQGAAPYEQFF.